The present TCR beta chain was sequenced within a study of radiotherapy plus CTLA-4 blockade in lung cancer. Study in general: In 18% of patients, objective responses were seen; roughly 30% had disease control.

Generated by immunoSEQ multiplex PCR, the TCRdb table keeps only in-frame clones and is missing some. Counted here are about 36,000 clones, more than 80% occurring once; the ten biggest clones make up roughly 5%. In regard to this clone: Its antigen is not identified.

The CDR3 spans 16 residues. The germline V gene encodes CDR1 SSHAT and CDR2 FNYEAQ (reference sequence). Trimming at V came to 5 bases and at J to 7 bases, leaving 13 bases not matched to a gene. Focal radiation was given together with CTLA-4 blockade (ipilimumab) to patients with chemo-refractory metastatic non-small-cell lung cancer. Study-wide points: Per reports, early blood T cell clone dynamics, plus interferon-beta, forecast response most strongly. Some TCR clones had been derived from tumors. These clones expanded in peripheral blood after radiotherapy plus ipilimumab.

The chain recombines TRBV7-7 with TRBJ2-5; 10 bases are a match to TRBD2. This sample comprised peripheral blood, obtained from a patient treated with radiotherapy plus ipilimumab. This TCR derives from a human donor with non-small cell lung cancer who had stable disease on radiotherapy plus ipilimumab. The CDR3 coding sequence is TGTGCCAGCAGCCCAAGTCCAGCGGGAGGGCCCAGGACCCAGTACTTC. Its translation: CASSPSPAGGPRTQYF.